Listed below are T cell receptor beta chains from one sample, sequenced in a study of vaccination and CD4 T cells after COVID-19. Which antigens these TCRs recognize remains unknown. A single record per CDR3 protein comes from TCRdb applying MiXCR to the PCR reads. Seen here are 6,500 to 8,000 distinct CDR3 sequences, roughly 27% observed once, and the top ten hold 9% to 9.5%. The material was CD4+ T cells from blood, cultured in vitro, obtained after SARS-CoV-2 vaccination. The source of these receptors is a human donor who had recovered from COVID-19. The CDR3 runs from the conserved cysteine through the conserved F or W. The D gene is left open where the match is weak. Only part of the rows carry a size: once, few, many, or a class if the clone is expanded.

CDR3 length: 15
D gene: TRBD1
J gene: TRBJ1-2
V gene: TRBV10-3
clone size: NA
CDR3 DNA: TGTGCCATCAGTGAGCCCGGACAGGGAAAAAATGGCTACACCTTC
CDR3 protein: CAISEPGQGKNGYTF

CDR3 length: 14
D gene: TRBD1
J gene: TRBJ1-3
V gene: TRBV20-1
clone size: few
CDR3 DNA: TGCAGTGCGGAGACGGACAGGGCGGGAAACACCATATATTTT
CDR3 protein: CSAETDRAGNTIYF

CDR3 length: 15
D gene: TRBD1
J gene: TRBJ2-5
V gene: TRBV28
clone size: medium-sized
CDR3 DNA: TGTGCCAGCAGTGTAACAGGGGGAGGTAGCGAGACCCAGTACTTC
CDR3 protein: CASSVTGGGSETQYF

CDR3 length: 15
D gene: TRBD2
J gene: TRBJ2-7
V gene: TRBV28
clone size: few
CDR3 DNA: TGTGCCAGCAGTGCTCCGACTAGCGGGAGTGGGGAGCAGTACTTC
CDR3 protein: CASSAPTSGSGEQYF

CDR3 length: 13
D gene: TRBD1
J gene: TRBJ1-3
V gene: TRBV7-9
clone size: NA
CDR3 DNA: TGTGCCAGCAGCTTAACAGGGGGAGACACCATATATTTT
CDR3 protein: CASSLTGGDTIYF

CDR3 length: 16
D gene: TRBD2
J gene: TRBJ2-1
V gene: TRBV27
clone size: few
CDR3 DNA: TGTGCCAGCAGTTCTCTACTAGCGGGGTCCTACAATGAGCAGTTCTTC
CDR3 protein: CASSSLLAGSYNEQFF

CDR3 length: 14
D gene: NA
J gene: TRBJ2-7
V gene: TRBV10-1
clone size: NA
CDR3 DNA: TGCGCCAGCACCACGAGACAGGTCTCCTACGAGCAGTACTTC
CDR3 protein: CASTTRQVSYEQYF

CDR3 length: 14
D gene: NA
J gene: TRBJ1-2
V gene: TRBV6-5
clone size: NA
CDR3 DNA: TGTGCCAGCAGTTACGGTTCCCAGTCCTATGGCTACACCTTC
CDR3 protein: CASSYGSQSYGYTF

CDR3 length: 13
D gene: NA
J gene: TRBJ2-5
V gene: TRBV24-1
clone size: NA
CDR3 DNA: TGTGCCACCAGTGACCCGTCCCAAGAGACCCAGTACTTC
CDR3 protein: CATSDPSQETQYF

CDR3 length: 13
D gene: NA
J gene: TRBJ2-5
V gene: TRBV2
clone size: NA
CDR3 DNA: TGTGCCAGCAGTGCTGGGGGGCTGGAGACCCAGTACTTC
CDR3 protein: CASSAGGLETQYF

CDR3 length: 13
D gene: NA
J gene: TRBJ2-7
V gene: TRBV7-8
clone size: medium-sized
CDR3 DNA: TGTGCCAGCAGTGTCGACAGGTTAAGGGAGCAGTACTTC
CDR3 protein: CASSVDRLREQYF

CDR3 length: 15
D gene: NA
J gene: TRBJ2-1
V gene: TRBV24-1
clone size: NA
CDR3 DNA: TGTGCCACCAGTGATTGGAGGGGCGCGGGGAATGAGCAGTTCTTC
CDR3 protein: CATSDWRGAGNEQFF

CDR3 length: 13
D gene: NA
J gene: TRBJ2-5
V gene: TRBV19
clone size: few
CDR3 DNA: TGTGCCAGTAGTTCCGATCGATCGGAGACCCAGTACTTC
CDR3 protein: CASSSDRSETQYF

CDR3 length: 14
D gene: NA
J gene: TRBJ1-6
V gene: TRBV29-1
clone size: NA
CDR3 DNA: TGCAGCGCTACTTCAGGGGTGGATAATTCACCCCTCCACTTT
CDR3 protein: CSATSGVDNSPLHF

CDR3 length: 15
D gene: NA
J gene: TRBJ1-6
V gene: TRBV5-4
clone size: NA
CDR3 DNA: TGTGCCAGCAGTGAGGGGGGTGGGGAGAATTCACCCCTCCACTTT
CDR3 protein: CASSEGGGENSPLHF

CDR3 length: 16
D gene: TRBD2
J gene: TRBJ2-5
V gene: TRBV28
clone size: NA
CDR3 DNA: TGTGCCAGCAGCCGCGGGATAGCGGGGCGCCAAGAGACCCAGTACTTC
CDR3 protein: CASSRGIAGRQETQYF

CDR3 length: 14
D gene: NA
J gene: TRBJ2-2
V gene: TRBV7-9
clone size: NA
CDR3 DNA: TGTGCCAGCAGCCCCCACGGTAACACCGGGGAGCTGTTTTTT
CDR3 protein: CASSPHGNTGELFF

CDR3 length: 15
D gene: NA
J gene: TRBJ1-6
V gene: TRBV20-1
clone size: NA
CDR3 DNA: TGCAGTGCTAGGGGGGGGAGCTCCTATAATTCACCCCTCCACTTT
CDR3 protein: CSARGGSSYNSPLHF

CDR3 length: 12
D gene: NA
J gene: TRBJ1-1
V gene: TRBV7-9
clone size: NA
CDR3 DNA: TGTGCCAGCAGCCATTACAGGGATGAAGCTTTCTTT
CDR3 protein: CASSHYRDEAFF

CDR3 length: 15
D gene: NA
J gene: TRBJ1-5
V gene: TRBV7-2
clone size: few
CDR3 DNA: TGTGCCAGCAGCCGAGACGAGGGGTGGGGTCAGCCCCAGCATTTT
CDR3 protein: CASSRDEGWGQPQHF

CDR3 length: 18
D gene: TRBD2
J gene: TRBJ2-7
V gene: TRBV6-5
clone size: NA
CDR3 DNA: TGTGCCAGCAGTTACCATCCTACTAGCGGCCTAAGGTCCTACGAGCAGTACTTC
CDR3 protein: CASSYHPTSGLRSYEQYF

CDR3 length: 14
D gene: NA
J gene: TRBJ2-1
V gene: TRBV6-1
clone size: medium-sized
CDR3 DNA: TGTGCCAGCTCTCAGGGCCCTAGGAGAGTAGAGCAGTTCTTC
CDR3 protein: CASSQGPRRVEQFF

CDR3 length: 11
D gene: NA
J gene: TRBJ1-1
V gene: TRBV20-1
clone size: NA
CDR3 DNA: TGCAGTACGATTGGGCAGGCGGAAGCTTTCTTT
CDR3 protein: CSTIGQAEAFF

CDR3 length: 14
D gene: TRBD1
J gene: TRBJ1-1
V gene: TRBV7-2
clone size: large
CDR3 DNA: TGTGCCAGCAGCTCGACAGGGGCGAACACTGAAGCTTTCTTT
CDR3 protein: CASSSTGANTEAFF

CDR3 length: 15
D gene: TRBD2
J gene: TRBJ2-3
V gene: TRBV6-4
clone size: few
CDR3 DNA: TGTGCCAGCAGTGCTAGCGGGGGGGCCACAGATACGCAGTATTTT
CDR3 protein: CASSASGGATDTQYF

CDR3 length: 15
D gene: TRBD2
J gene: TRBJ2-7
V gene: TRBV7-2
clone size: medium-sized
CDR3 DNA: TGTGCCAGCAGCTTATATAGCGGGAAAGCCTACGAGCAGTACTTC
CDR3 protein: CASSLYSGKAYEQYF